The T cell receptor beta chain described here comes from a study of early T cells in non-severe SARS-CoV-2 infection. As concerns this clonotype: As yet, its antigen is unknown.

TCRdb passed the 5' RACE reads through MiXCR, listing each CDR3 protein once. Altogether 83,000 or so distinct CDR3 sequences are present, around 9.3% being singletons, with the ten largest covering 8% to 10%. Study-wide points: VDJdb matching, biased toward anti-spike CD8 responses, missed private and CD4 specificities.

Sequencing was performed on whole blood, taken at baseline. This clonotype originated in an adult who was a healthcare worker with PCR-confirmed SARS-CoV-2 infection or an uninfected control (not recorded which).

CDR3 residues: CASRGHSSYEQYF. CDR3 nucleotides: TGTGCCAGCCGCGGCCACAGCTCCTACGAGCAGTACTTC. The chain employs TRBV7-8 and TRBJ2-7, with D unclear. Per germline, CDR1 SGHVS and CDR2 FQNEAQ. The CDR3 has 13 amino acids. V was cut by 8 bases and J by 0 bases, with 11 bases left in between.